Listed below are T cell receptor beta chains from one sample, sequenced in a study of response to subunit inactivated influenza vaccine. One entry per CDR3 protein, called by TCRdb with MiXCR from the RT-PCR reads. The repertoire includes a few hundred thousand distinct CDR3 sequences, about a tenth of them detected once, and 10% to 15% sits in the top ten. The sequenced sample was PBMCs from blood, obtained roughly 48 days after vaccination. These receptors originate from a man aged 50-59 years who received an inactivated influenza vaccine. The CDR3 runs from the conserved cysteine through the conserved F or W. Fields, in order: D gene, V gene, J gene, CDR3 protein. D genes are given only for firm matches.

>.|TRBV10-3|TRBJ1-1
CAISPGGWDTEAFF
>TRBD1|TRBV7-6|TRBJ2-3
CASSPRDRGSDTQYF
>.|TRBV29-1|TRBJ1-5
CSVEIAGQGQPQHF
>.|TRBV29-1|TRBJ2-7
CSVVQQNYEQYF
>.|TRBV21-1|TRBJ2-7
CASGRPTGGAWEQYF
>TRBD1|TRBV29-1|TRBJ2-4
CSVGGTGERNIQYF
>.|TRBV19|TRBJ1-4
CASSIGSKSEKLFF
>TRBD2|TRBV5-1|TRBJ2-1
CASSLVVAGYNEQFF
>.|TRBV20-1|TRBJ2-3
CSVSVRITDTQYF
>.|TRBV20-1|TRBJ1-5
CSARSSNSNQPQHF
>.|TRBV5-1|TRBJ2-3
CASSSGLTRTDTQYF
>TRBD1|TRBV11-2|TRBJ1-6
CASSNTGGGSPPLHF
>.|TRBV21-1|TRBJ1-3
CASSNFLTSGNTIYF
>.|TRBV7-2|TRBJ2-5
CASSLAAVIKETQYF
>TRBD2|TRBV5-6|TRBJ2-1
CASSPLLAGVGNEQFF
>TRBD1|TRBV6-1|TRBJ2-2
CASSTGQSLPTGELFF
>TRBD1|TRBV10-3|TRBJ2-7
CAISSLNTGVHEQYF
>TRBD2|TRBV7-2|TRBJ2-4
CASSLLAGEWNIQYF
>.|TRBV6-1|TRBJ2-2
CASTAPGPNTGELFF
>.|TRBV20-1|TRBJ2-7
CSATLMVTYEQYF
>TRBD2|TRBV7-3|TRBJ2-5
CASSLGTNPTETQYF
>TRBD2|TRBV29-1|TRBJ2-7
CSVENRGTSGYEQYF
>.|TRBV10-3|TRBJ2-7
CAISEPDRRPTYEQYF
>TRBD1|TRBV5-1|TRBJ1-2
CASSPVQGQLYGYTF
>TRBD1|TRBV12-3/TRBV12-4|TRBJ1-2
CASSVTGYFTF
>.|TRBV7-2|TRBJ1-5
CASSPNAQGTRHF
>TRBD2|TRBV20-1|TRBJ2-1
CSASTGTSGRDEQFF
>.|TRBV7-9|TRBJ1-1
CASSLVSTEAFF
>TRBD1|TRBV6-5|TRBJ2-5
CASSWDRYQETQYF
>.|TRBV7-8|TRBJ1-1
CASSLFTGTVNTEAFF
>.|TRBV10-3|TRBJ2-1
CAITGIGNEQFF
>TRBD1|TRBV10-3|TRBJ1-1
CAISKTGDTEAFF
>.|TRBV7-9|TRBJ2-3
CASSRYQDTQYF
>TRBD2|TRBV20-1|TRBJ2-1
CSARTSGRARYNEQFF
>.|TRBV6-1|TRBJ2-1
CASSEPGVTSNEQFF
>TRBD2|TRBV29-1|TRBJ2-7
CSVDGGTSSYEQYF
>TRBD2|TRBV9|TRBJ2-1
CASSVGSGVSYNEQFF